This T cell receptor beta chain came from a study of brain T cells in children with intractable seizures. Whole-study results and caveats: Absence of clones before surgery may stem from lower sequencing depth. Patients' HCMV serostatus was unknown; virus specificity rests on CDR3 similarity alone.

Sequenced by immunoSEQ multiplex PCR; TCRdb stores in-frame clones only, minus some. The table records around 100,000 clones, 90% to 95% of them present only once. Points on this clone: Its specificity is unknown.

The germline V gene encodes CDR1 SGHDN and CDR2 FVKESK. The CDR3 is 14 residues long. Trimming took off 0 bases at V and 6 bases at J, with 12 bases between the two ends. Material: peripheral blood, obtained at surgery. V usage is TRBV14 and J usage is TRBJ2-7; D is uncertain. The origin of this receptor is a boy younger than two with hemimegalencephaly and intractable seizures. The chain's CDR3 is CASSQDWLTGEQYF. CDR3 nucleotide sequence: TGTGCCAGCAGCCAAGATTGGCTCACGGGCGAGCAGTACTTC.